This entry describes one T cell receptor beta chain. Antigen unknown. Here immunoSEQ multiplex PCR was the method, and the copy in TCRdb shows in-frame clones only, minus some. The sample lists fewer than 140,000 clones, about 90% occurring once. The V end lost 1 base, the J end lost 2 bases, and 6 bases lay between the germline ends. Germline CDR1 reads SGHDT; CDR2 reads YYEEEE. The CDR3 is 13 residues long. These data originate in a study of T cell responses to AZD1222 COVID-19 vaccine. Regarding the study as a whole: Regions 160-218 and 743-854 held dominance among vaccine-associated CD4 TCRs, which spanned spike. Sampled repertoires all dated from after the peak T cell response. Clonal diversity may have been underestimated, and the donors were mostly white British, with more females than males. A rise in Spike-specific TCR breadth and depth followed two AZD1222 doses.

This sequence joins TRBV5-6 and TRBJ1-1; D unresolved. This sequence was found in an adult in good health. The source material was peripheral blood, sampled on day 0 of AZD1222 vaccination. Here the CDR3 DNA reads TGTGCCAGCAGCTTGCTCCGCAACACTGAAGCTTTCTTT. Translation gives CASSLLRNTEAFF. The full variable domain, completed using reference TRBV5-6 and TRBJ1-1, is DAGVTQSPTHLIKTRGQQVTLRCSPKSGHDTVSWYQQALGQGPQFIFQYYEEEERQRGNFPDRFSGHQFPNYSSELNVNALLLGDSALYLCASSLLRNTEAFFGQGTRLTVV.